This T cell receptor beta chain appears in the sequencing data of a study of post-analysis software for immune sequencing data. Study background: Included courses were relapsing-remitting and secondary progressive multiple sclerosis; progressive-relapsing multiple sclerosis was also included. The study, taken as a whole, reports: When compared against controls, multiple sclerosis patients showed significantly lower normalized Chao1 diversity. Patients used about five TRBV segments, including TRBV5-6, TRBV5-1 and TRBV20-1, more often than controls.

CDR3 size: 14 residues. Between the trimmed V and J ends, which lost 5 bases and 6 bases, there was a span of 16 bases. CDR1 and CDR2 from the germline V gene are MNHEY and SVGEGT. The TCR beta cDNA libraries carried unique molecular identifiers. Input amounts of about 0.85 to 11 million T cells were used. These gave 500,000 or so cDNA molecules, so each molecule approximated one T cell. TCRdb reprocessed the PCR reads via MiXCR and lists one record per CDR3 protein. The sample yields roughly 170,000 distinct CDR3 sequences, about 29% seen once. This clonotype was picked up a small number of times. Its antigen is undetermined.

The rearrangement joins TRBV6-2 or TRBV6-3 to TRBJ1-2; no firm D call. Sequenced: blood. This TCR was sampled from a girl between 10 and 17 years old with multiple sclerosis. The CDR3 bases are TGTGCCAGCAGTCCCCGATGGGAGGTCCATGGCTACACCTTC. Translating it yields CASSPRWEVHGYTF.